The clone carrying this TCR beta chain was counted between two and nine times. Libraries of TCR beta came from iRepertoire HTBI primers plus Arm-PCR of CDR3 regions. TCRdb re-analysed the multiplex PCR reads in MiXCR, keeping a single row per CDR3 protein. The sample includes some 250,000 distinct CDR3 sequences, 18% of them seen just once. This sample is part of a study of regulatory T cells in long-lasting Graves disease. Stated time point: newly diagnosed GD, antithyroid drugs for less than 3 months. Extracted RNA from PBMCs served as the source of the TCR library. Criteria from the American Thyroid Association guidelines were applied to diagnose Graves' disease. This CDR3 spans 14 amino acids. Germline loops: CDR1 SGHTA, CDR2 FQGNSA. V was cut by 4 bases and J by 4 bases, with 13 bases left in between. The same sample was also studied in work on T cells in Graves' hyperthyroidism and ophthalmopathy. That work adds: The authors deemed Graves' hyperthyroidism stable absent ophthalmopathy progression within 18 months.

Sequencing was performed on peripheral blood mononuclear cells (PBMCs), taken at new diagnosis, from a patient treated with antithyroid drugs. V usage is TRBV7-2 and J usage is TRBJ2-5; D is unresolved. This TCR was recovered from a woman in her twenties or thirties with Graves disease. CDR3 in DNA: TGTGCCAGCAGCTCCGGTTCGGGCCGAGAGACCCAGTACTTC. It specifies CASSSGSGRETQYF.